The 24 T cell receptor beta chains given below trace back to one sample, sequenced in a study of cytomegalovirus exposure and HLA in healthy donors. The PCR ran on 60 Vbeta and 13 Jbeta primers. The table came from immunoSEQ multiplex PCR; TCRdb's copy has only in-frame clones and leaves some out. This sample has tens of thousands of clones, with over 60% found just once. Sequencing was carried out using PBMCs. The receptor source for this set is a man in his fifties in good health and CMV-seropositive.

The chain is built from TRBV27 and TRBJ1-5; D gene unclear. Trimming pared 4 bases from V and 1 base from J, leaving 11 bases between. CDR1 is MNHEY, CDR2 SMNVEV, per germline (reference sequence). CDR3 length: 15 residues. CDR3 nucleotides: TGTGCCAGCAGTTACTCCGGGAGCAGCAATCAGCCCCAGCATTTT. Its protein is CASSYSGSSNQPQHF.

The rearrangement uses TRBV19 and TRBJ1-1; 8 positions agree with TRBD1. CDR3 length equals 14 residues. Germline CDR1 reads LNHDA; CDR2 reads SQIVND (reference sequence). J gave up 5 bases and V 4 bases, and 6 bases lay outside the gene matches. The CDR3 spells CASSTGQGRTEAFF. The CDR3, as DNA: TGTGCCAGTAGTACAGGACAGGGACGGACTGAAGCTTTCTTT.

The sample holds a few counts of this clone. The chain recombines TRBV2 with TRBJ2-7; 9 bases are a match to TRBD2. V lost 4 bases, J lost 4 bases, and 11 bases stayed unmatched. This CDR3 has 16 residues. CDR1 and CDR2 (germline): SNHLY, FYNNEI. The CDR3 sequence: CASSGVGAGGFYEQYF. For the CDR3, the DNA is TGTGCCAGCAGTGGGGTGGGAGCGGGGGGCTTTTACGAGCAGTACTTC. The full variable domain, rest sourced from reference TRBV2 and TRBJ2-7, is EPEVTQTPSHQVTQMGQEVILRCVPISNHLYFYWYRQILGQKVEFLVSFYNNEISEKSEIFDDQFSVERPDGSNFTLKIRSTKLEDSAMYFCASSGVGAGGFYEQYFGPGTRLTVT.

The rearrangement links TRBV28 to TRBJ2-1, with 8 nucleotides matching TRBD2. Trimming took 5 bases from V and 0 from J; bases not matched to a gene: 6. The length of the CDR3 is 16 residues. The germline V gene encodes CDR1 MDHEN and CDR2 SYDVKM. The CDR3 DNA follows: TGTGCCAGCAGTCCCCTTAGCGGGGACTCCTACAATGAGCAGTTCTTC. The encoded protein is CASSPLSGDSYNEQFF.

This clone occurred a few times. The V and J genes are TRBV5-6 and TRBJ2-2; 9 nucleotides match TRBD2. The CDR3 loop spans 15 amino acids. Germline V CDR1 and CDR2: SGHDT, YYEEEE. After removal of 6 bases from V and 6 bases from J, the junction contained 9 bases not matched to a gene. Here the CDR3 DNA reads TGTGCCAGCACCTTCTTTGAGCGGGGGGCCGGGGAGCTGTTTTTT. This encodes CASTFFERGAGELFF.

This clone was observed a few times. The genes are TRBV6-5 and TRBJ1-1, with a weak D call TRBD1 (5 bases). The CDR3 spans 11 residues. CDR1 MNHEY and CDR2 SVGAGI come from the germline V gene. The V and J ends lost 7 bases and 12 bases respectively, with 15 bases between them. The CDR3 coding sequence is TGTGCCAGCAAACAGGCGGCCGGTACTTTCTTT. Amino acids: CASKQAAGTFF.

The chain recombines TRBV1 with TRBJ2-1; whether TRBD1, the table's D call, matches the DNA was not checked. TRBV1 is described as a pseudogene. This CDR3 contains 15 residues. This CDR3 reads CTSSHPGQVNNEQFF. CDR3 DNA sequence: TGCACCAGCAGCCACCCGGGACAGGTGAACAATGAGCAGTTCTTC.

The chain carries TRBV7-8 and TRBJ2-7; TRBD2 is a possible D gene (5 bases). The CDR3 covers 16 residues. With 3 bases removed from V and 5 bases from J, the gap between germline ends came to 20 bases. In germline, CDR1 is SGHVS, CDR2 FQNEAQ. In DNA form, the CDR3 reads TGTGCCAGCAGCTTTGAGGGCCTGAGCCCCCTTCACGAGCAGTACTTC. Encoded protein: CASSFEGLSPLHEQYF.

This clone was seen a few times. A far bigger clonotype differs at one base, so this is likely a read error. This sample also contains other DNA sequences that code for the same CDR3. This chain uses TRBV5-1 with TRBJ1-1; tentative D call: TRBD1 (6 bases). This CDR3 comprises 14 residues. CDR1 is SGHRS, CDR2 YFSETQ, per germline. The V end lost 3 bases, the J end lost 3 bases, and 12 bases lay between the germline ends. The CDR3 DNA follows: TGCGCCAGCAGCTCCTCCAGGGGTTACACTGAAGCTTTCTTT. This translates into CASSSSRGYTEAFF.

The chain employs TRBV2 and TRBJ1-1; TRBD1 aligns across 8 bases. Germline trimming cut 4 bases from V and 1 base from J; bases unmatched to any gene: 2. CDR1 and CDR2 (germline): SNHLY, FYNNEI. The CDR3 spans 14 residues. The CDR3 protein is CASSADRGNTEAFF. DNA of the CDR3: TGTGCCAGCAGTGCAGACAGGGGGAACACTGAAGCTTTCTTT.

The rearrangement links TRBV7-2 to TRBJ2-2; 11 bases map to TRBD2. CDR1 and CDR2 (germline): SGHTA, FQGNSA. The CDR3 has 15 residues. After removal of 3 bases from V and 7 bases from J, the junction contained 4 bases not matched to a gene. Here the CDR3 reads CASSFSGGGDGELFF. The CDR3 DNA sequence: TGTGCCAGCAGCTTTAGCGGGGGGGGTGACGGGGAGCTGTTTTTT.

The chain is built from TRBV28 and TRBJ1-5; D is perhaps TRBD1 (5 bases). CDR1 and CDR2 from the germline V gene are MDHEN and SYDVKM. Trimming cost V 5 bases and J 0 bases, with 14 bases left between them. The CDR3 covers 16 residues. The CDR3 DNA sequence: TGTGCCAGCAGTACCCGACAGCCAGATAGCAATCAGCCCCAGCATTTT. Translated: CASSTRQPDSNQPQHF. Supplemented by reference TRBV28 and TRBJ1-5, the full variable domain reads DVKVTQSSRYLVKRTGEKVFLECVQDMDHENMFWYRQDPGLGLRLIYFSYDVKMKEKGDIPEGYSVSREKKERFSLILESASTNQTSMYLCASSTRQPDSNQPQHFGDGTRLSIL.

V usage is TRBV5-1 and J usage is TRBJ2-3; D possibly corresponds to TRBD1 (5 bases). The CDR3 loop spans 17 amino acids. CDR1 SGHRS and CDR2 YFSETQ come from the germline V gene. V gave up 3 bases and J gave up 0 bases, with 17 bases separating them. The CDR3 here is CASSSLWTIPSTDTQYF. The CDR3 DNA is TGCGCCAGCAGCTCCCTTTGGACAATTCCTAGCACAGATACGCAGTATTTT.

CDR3 coding DNA: TGTGCCACCAGCAGAGATCCAGGGGTCTCGGGTGAAGCTTTCTTT. Translating gives CATSRDPGVSGEAFF. The chain links TRBV15 to TRBJ1-1; D might be TRBD1 (6 bases). This CDR3 is built from 15 residues. From germline, CDR1 is LNHNV and CDR2 YYDKDF (reference sequence). V lost 0 bases and J lost 7, with 15 bases in between.

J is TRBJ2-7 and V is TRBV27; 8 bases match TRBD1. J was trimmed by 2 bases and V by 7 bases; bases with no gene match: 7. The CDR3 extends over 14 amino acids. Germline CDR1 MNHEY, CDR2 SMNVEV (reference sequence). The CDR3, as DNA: TGTGCCAGCAACACGGTGGGACAGGCCTACGAGCAGTACTTC. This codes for CASNTVGQAYEQYF.

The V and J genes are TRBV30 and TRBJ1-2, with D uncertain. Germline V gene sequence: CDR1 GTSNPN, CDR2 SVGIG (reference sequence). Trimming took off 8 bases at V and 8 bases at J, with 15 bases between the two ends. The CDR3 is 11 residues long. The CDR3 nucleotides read TGTGCCCGGTCCGGGGTAGACGGCTACACCTTC. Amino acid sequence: CARSGVDGYTF.

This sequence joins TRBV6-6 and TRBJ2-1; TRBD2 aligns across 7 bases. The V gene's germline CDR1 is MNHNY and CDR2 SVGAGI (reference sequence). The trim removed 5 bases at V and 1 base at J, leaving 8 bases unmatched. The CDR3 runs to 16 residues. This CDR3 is CASSQSAGESYNEQFF. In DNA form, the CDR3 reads TGTGCCAGCAGTCAGTCCGCGGGGGAGTCCTACAATGAGCAGTTCTTC.

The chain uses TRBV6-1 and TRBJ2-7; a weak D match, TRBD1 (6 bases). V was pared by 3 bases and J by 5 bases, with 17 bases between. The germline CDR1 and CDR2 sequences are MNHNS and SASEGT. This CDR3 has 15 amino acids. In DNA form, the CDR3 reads TGTGCCAGCAGTGAGAGCGACAGGCTCTTAGACGAGCAGTACTTC. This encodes CASSESDRLLDEQYF.

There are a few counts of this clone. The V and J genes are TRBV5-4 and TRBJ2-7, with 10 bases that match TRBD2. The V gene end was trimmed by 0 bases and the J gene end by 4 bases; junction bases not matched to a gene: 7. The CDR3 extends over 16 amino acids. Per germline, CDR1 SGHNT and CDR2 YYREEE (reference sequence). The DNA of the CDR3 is TGTGCCAGCAGCTTGGGGGCTAGCGGGGGTGGATACGAGCAGTACTTC. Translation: CASSLGASGGGYEQYF.

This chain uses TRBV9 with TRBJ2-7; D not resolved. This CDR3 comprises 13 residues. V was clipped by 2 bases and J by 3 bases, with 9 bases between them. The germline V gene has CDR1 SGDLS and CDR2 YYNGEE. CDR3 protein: CASSVATDYEQYF. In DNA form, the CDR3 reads TGTGCCAGCAGCGTCGCTACCGACTACGAGCAGTACTTC.

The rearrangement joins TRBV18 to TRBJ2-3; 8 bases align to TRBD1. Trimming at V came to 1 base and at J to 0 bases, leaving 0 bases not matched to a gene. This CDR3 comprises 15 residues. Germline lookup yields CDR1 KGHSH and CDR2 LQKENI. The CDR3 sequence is CASSPRQGSTDTQYF. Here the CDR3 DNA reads TGTGCCAGCTCACCACGACAGGGGAGCACAGATACGCAGTATTTT.

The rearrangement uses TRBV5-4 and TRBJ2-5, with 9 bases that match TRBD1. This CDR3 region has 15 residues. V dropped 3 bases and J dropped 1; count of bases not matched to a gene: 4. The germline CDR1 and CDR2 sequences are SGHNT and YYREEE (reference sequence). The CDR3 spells CASSSRQGGQETQYF. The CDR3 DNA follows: TGTGCCAGCAGCTCGAGACAGGGGGGCCAAGAGACCCAGTACTTC.

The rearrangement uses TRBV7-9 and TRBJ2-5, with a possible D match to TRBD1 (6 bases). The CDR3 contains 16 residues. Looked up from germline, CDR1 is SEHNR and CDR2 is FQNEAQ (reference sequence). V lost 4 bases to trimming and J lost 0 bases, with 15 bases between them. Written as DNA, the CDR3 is TGTGCCAGCAGCTCGAATAACAGGGTCTACCAAGAGACCCAGTACTTC. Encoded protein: CASSSNNRVYQETQYF.

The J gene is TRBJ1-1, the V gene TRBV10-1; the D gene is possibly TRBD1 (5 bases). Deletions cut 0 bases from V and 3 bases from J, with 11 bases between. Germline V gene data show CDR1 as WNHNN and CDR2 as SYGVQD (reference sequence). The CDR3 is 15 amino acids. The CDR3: CASSESAGMDTEAFF. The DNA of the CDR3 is TGCGCCAGCAGTGAGTCGGCAGGGATGGACACTGAAGCTTTCTTT.